These 25 T cell receptor beta chains share one sample of origin, sequenced in a study of tissue T cells after allogeneic stem cell transplantation. Sequenced by immunoSEQ multiplex PCR; TCRdb stores in-frame clones only, minus some. The sample yields under 9,000 clones, approximately 35% seen once. Regarding time point: mouse harvest day 14 after allogeneic transplant. Each mouse received 10^7 T-cell-depleted marrow cells plus 10^6 splenic CD5+ T cells by tail vein. Material: skin. The receptors here all came from a female BALB/c mouse given C57BL/6 T cells with graft-versus-host disease after an allogeneic hematopoietic cell transplant.

Comments on this clone: These gene names are mouse names. The read stops 1 residue short of the end of the CDR3; the missing end is completed from the germline J gene. The chain links TRBV26 to TRBJ2-1, with 8 bases aligning to TRBD2. J lost 1 base, V lost 4 bases, and 3 bases had no gene match. From germline, CDR1 is KGHPV and CDR2 FQNQEV (reference sequence). This CDR3 spans 15 amino acids. The CDR3 here is CASSPLGVNYAEQFF. The CDR3 DNA, read in part, is TGTGCCAGCAGTCCACTGGGGGTCAACTATGCTGAGCAGTTC.

About this clone itself: The gene names given are mouse names. The read gets to within 1 residue of the CDR3 end, and the germline J gene fills in the rest. V is TRBV26 and J is TRBJ1-1; no definite D call. V dropped 2 bases and J dropped 0 bases, with 10 bases sitting between them. In germline, CDR1 is KGHPV, CDR2 FQNQEV (reference sequence). The CDR3 is 15 residues long. The sequenced CDR3 bases are TGTGCCAGCAGTCTGGCACTACATGCAAACACAGAAGTCTTC. This translates into CASSLALHANTEVF. Given in full, the CDR3 is CASSLALHANTEVFF.

This clone was found once. Here the gene names and germline are mouse. The CDR3 extends 1 residue past the end of the read, so its final part is completed from the germline J gene. This chain uses TRBV26 with TRBJ2-2; D tentatively fits TRBD1 or TRBD2 (5 bases each). Trimming left V 3 bases short and J 4 bases short, with 9 bases between. The CDR3 runs to 14 residues. The V gene's germline CDR1 is KGHPV and CDR2 FQNQEV (reference sequence). The CDR3 loop reads CASSLGGPTGQLYF. The CDR3 bases that were read are TGTGCCAGCAGTCTCGGGGGACCCACCGGGCAGCTCTAC.

On this clone: Gene and germline names: mouse. The CDR3 extends 1 residue past the end of the read, so its final part is completed from the germline J gene. J is TRBJ2-1 and V is TRBV3, with D maybe TRBD2 (7 bases). Trimming shortened V by 1 base and J by 1 base, and 8 bases separated the two germline ends. This CDR3 is 15 amino acids long. Germline V gives CDR1 SNHLY, CDR2 FYNGKV (reference sequence). The DNA read from the CDR3 is TGTGCCAGCAGCTTAGTGGGGGGCAACTATGCTGAGCAGTTC. Its translation: CASSLVGGNYAEQF. The entire CDR3 reads CASSLVGGNYAEQFF.

A remark on this clone: Gene names are the mouse ones. The CDR3 end falls 1 residue outside the read, so it is completed with the germline J gene. The chain joins TRBV26 to TRBJ2-5; TRBD2 matches 9 bases. V lost 6 bases, J lost 2 bases, and 12 bases stayed unmatched. Germline V lookup: CDR1 KGHPV, CDR2 FQNQEV (reference sequence). This CDR3 spans 17 amino acids. CDR3 region: CASRGQFRLGVQDTQYF. The DNA read from the CDR3 is TGTGCCAGCAGAGGACAGTTCAGACTGGGGGTCCAAGACACCCAGTAC.

This clone was found a few times. The gene symbols are mouse symbols. The read ends 1 residue before the CDR3 terminus; that terminus is restored from the germline J gene. V is TRBV2 and J is TRBJ2-7; D may be TRBD2 (6 bases). The CDR3 extends over 12 amino acids. Trimming removed 4 bases at V and 4 bases at J, with 8 bases between. Germline values: CDR1 LGHNA, CDR2 YSYQKL. This CDR3 reads CASSRDYYEQYF. CDR3 DNA (partial): TGTGCCAGCAGCCGGGACTATTATGAACAGTAC.

This clone was seen a handful of times. Gene names are the mouse ones. The read falls 1 residue short of the CDR3 end, and the missing part is taken from the germline J gene. J is TRBJ2-1 and V is TRBV1, with 7 bases aligning to TRBD1. The CDR3 covers 16 residues. Germline CDR1 NSQYPW, CDR2 LRSPGD (reference sequence). The trim removed 1 base at V and 1 base at J, leaving 4 bases unmatched. CDR3 DNA, as far as it was read: TGCACCTGCAGTGCAGCCCCGACAGGGAACTATGCTGAGCAGTTC. This codes for CTCSAAPTGNYAEQF. The entire CDR3 is CTCSAAPTGNYAEQFF.

This clone is medium-sized (0.01 to 0.1%) in the sample. The gene names given are mouse names. The DNA ends 1 residue before the CDR3 does, and the rest of the CDR3 is filled in from the germline J gene. This chain joins TRBV23 and TRBJ2-7; the table names TRBD2, a call not compared with the DNA. CDR3 size: 14 residues. Germline V gene lookup returns CDR1 KGHTA and CDR2 FQNQQP. CDR3 loop: CSSSQSLGGYEQYF. CDR3 DNA (partial): TGCTCCAGCAGTCAATCGTTGGGGGGCTATGAACAGTAC.

In this sample, this clone turned up a few times. All gene names here are mouse names. The read terminates 1 residue ahead of where the CDR3 ends, so the germline J gene completes it. The chain couples TRBV23 to TRBJ2-3. CDR3 size: 13 residues. CDR1 KGHTA and CDR2 FQNQQP come from the germline V gene. Incomplete CDR3 DNA: TGCTCCAGCAGGGTGGGGCCGGCAGAAACGCTGTAT. Amino acid sequence: CSSRVGPAETLY. In full, the CDR3 reads CSSRVGPAETLYF.

Concerning this clone itself: A far larger clone is off by one base, so a read error is likely. Gene names and germline match the mouse. The DNA read from the CDR3 is TGTGCCCGCAGTATGGACTGGGGAAGCTCCTATGAACAGTAC. Its protein product is CARSMDWGSSYEQY. The full CDR3 protein is CARSMDWGSSYEQYF. This chain links TRBV13-1 with TRBJ2-7; 9 nucleotides agree with TRBD2. The CDR3 goes on 1 residue after the read ends, and that part is filled in from the germline J gene. CDR3 size: 15 residues. The V gene's germline CDR1 is NSHNY and CDR2 SYGAGN.

A word on this clone: Germline and genes: mouse. The missing CDR3 end, 1 residue past where the read stops, is filled in from the germline J gene. The chain uses TRBV19 and TRBJ1-5; 7 nucleotides agree with TRBD1. CDR1 and CDR2 (germline): FNHDT, SITEND (reference sequence). The V segment lost 6 bases and the J segment 9 bases; nucleotides outside the gene matches: 12. The CDR3 length is 14 residues. The CDR3 is CASTSGGKTGAPLF. The CDR3 bases that were read are TGTGCCAGCACCTCAGGGGGAAAAACCGGGGCTCCGCTT.

Comment on this clone: Any gene name here is a mouse gene name. From the germline J gene comes the end of the CDR3, since the read stops 1 residue before it. The gene calls are TRBV13-2 and TRBJ1-1; D remains ambiguous. Germline CDR1 is NNHNN and CDR2 is SYGAGS (reference sequence). V was cut by 0 bases and J by 0 bases, with 3 bases left in between. The CDR3 is 13 amino acids. Incomplete CDR3 DNA: TGTGCCAGCGGTGATGGGCAGAACACAGAAGTCTTC. Protein: CASGDGQNTEVF. The whole CDR3 sequence reads CASGDGQNTEVFF.

By share, this clone ranks as medium-sized. Genes and germline come from the mouse. The read falls 1 residue short of the CDR3 end, and the missing part is taken from the germline J gene. The chain employs TRBV29 and TRBJ2-1, with 10 bases that match TRBD1. The CDR3 totals 14 residues. Germline CDR1 reads MSHET; CDR2 reads SYDVDS. With 4 bases clipped from V and 5 bases from J, the junction kept 2 bases outside the gene matches. The sequenced CDR3 bases are TGTGCTAGCAGTTACGGGACAGGGGATGCTGAGCAGTTC. Protein sequence: CASSYGTGDAEQF. The entire CDR3 protein is CASSYGTGDAEQFF.

This clone occurred a few times. Germline and genes: mouse. The read comes to an end 1 residue before the CDR3 does, leaving the germline J gene to fill in the end. This chain uses TRBV13-1 with TRBJ2-5; the D gene is possibly TRBD1 (7 bases). V lost 1 base and J lost 5, with 11 bases in between. Germline CDR1 is NSHNY and CDR2 is SYGAGN. This CDR3 is 14 amino acids long. CDR3 sequence reads: CASSDLQGGDTQYF. CDR3 bases read: TGTGCCAGCAGTGATCTGCAGGGGGGAGACACCCAGTAC.

Concerning this clone: Gene names follow the mouse nomenclature. The read finishes 1 residue shy of the CDR3 end, and the germline J gene is used to complete it. This chain connects TRBV26 to TRBJ1-2; unclear D gene. The CDR3 has 13 residues. The germline V and J ends were trimmed by 3 bases and 7 bases, with 12 bases remaining between them. CDR1 and CDR2 (germline): KGHPV, FQNQEV (reference sequence). The part of the CDR3 DNA that was read is TGTGCCAGCAGTCTTTTGGGGAGGAGCGACTACACC. It is translated as CASSLLGRSDYT. The full CDR3 protein reads CASSLLGRSDYTF. The whole variable domain, filled in from reference TRBV26 and TRBJ1-2, reads NSKVIQTPRYLVKGQGQKAKMRCIPEKGHPVVFWYQQNKNNEFKFLINFQNQEVLQQIDMTEKRFSAECPSNSPCSLEIQSSEAGDSALYLCASSLLGRSDYTFGSGTRLLVI.

A remark on this clone: These gene names are mouse names. The CDR3 end falls 1 residue outside the read, so it is completed with the germline J gene. The rearrangement uses TRBV3 and TRBJ1-3; D is unresolved. Per the germline V gene, CDR1 is SNHLY and CDR2 is FYNGKV (reference sequence). V lost 6 bases and J 0 bases, leaving 6 bases between the germline ends. The CDR3 sequence is 13 residues long. Partial CDR3 DNA: TGTGCCAGCAGGACAACTTCTGGAAATACGCTCTAT. It translates to CASRTTSGNTLY. The whole CDR3 protein reads CASRTTSGNTLYF. The full variable domain, completed using reference TRBV3 and TRBJ1-3, is GPKVLQIPSHQIIDMGQMVTLNCDPVSNHLYFYWYKQILGQQMEFLVNFYNGKVMEKSKLFKDQFSVERPDGSYFTLKIQPTALEDSAVYFCASRTTSGNTLYFGEGSRLIVV.

This clone was picked up a small number of times. The gene names given are mouse names. The CDR3 end is not reached by the read, which stops 1 residue before it; the germline J gene fills it in. The V gene is TRBV14, the J gene TRBJ2-7; D gene unclear. Germline values: CDR1 SGHDT, CDR2 FRDEAV. Trimming removed 2 bases from V and 3 bases from J, with 6 bases in between. The CDR3 is 12 amino acids. The sequenced CDR3 bases are TGTGCCAGCAGTTTGGGTCTCTATGAACAGTAC. It specifies CASSLGLYEQY. The whole CDR3 reads CASSLGLYEQYF.

Remarks on this clone: Mouse gene names and germline throughout. The read falls 1 residue short of the CDR3 end, and the missing part is taken from the germline J gene. The chain has TRBV3 and TRBJ2-7; D is ambiguous. Germline CDR1 SNHLY, CDR2 FYNGKV (reference sequence). The CDR3 sequence is 12 residues long. V dropped 1 base and J dropped 0 bases, with 1 base sitting between them. The CDR3 reads CASSLVSYEQYF. The CDR3 DNA, read in part, is TGTGCCAGCAGCTTAGTCTCCTATGAACAGTAC. The full variable domain, completed using reference TRBV3 and TRBJ2-7, is GPKVLQIPSHQIIDMGQMVTLNCDPVSNHLYFYWYKQILGQQMEFLVNFYNGKVMEKSKLFKDQFSVERPDGSYFTLKIQPTALEDSAVYFCASSLVSYEQYFGPGTRLTVL.

This clone counts as medium-sized. Mouse names are used for the genes. Coverage ceases 1 residue before the CDR3 finishes, and the germline J gene fills in the end. The rearrangement uses TRBV13-1 and TRBJ2-3, with D possibly being TRBD1 (6 bases). The CDR3 sequence is 15 residues long. Trimming shortened V by 3 bases and J by 0 bases, and 11 bases separated the two germline ends. Germline V gene sequence: CDR1 NSHNY, CDR2 SYGAGN. This CDR3 is CASSAGTSSAETLYF. CDR3 DNA (partial): TGTGCCAGCAGTGCCGGGACATCTAGTGCAGAAACGCTGTAT.

For this clone: All gene names here are mouse names. The DNA ends 1 residue before the CDR3 does, and the rest of the CDR3 is filled in from the germline J gene. The chain combines TRBV29 with TRBJ2-5; D remains ambiguous. Trimming stripped 4 bases from V and 6 bases from J, with 5 bases between. CDR3 size: 11 residues. Germline V gene sequence: CDR1 MSHET, CDR2 SYDVDS. The CDR3 sequence: CASSYPDTQYF. Incomplete CDR3 DNA: TGTGCTAGCAGTTACCCGGACACCCAGTAC.

About this clone itself: Mouse gene names and germline throughout. CDR3 DNA, as far as it was read: TGCTCCAGCAGTCAATCAGGGCAGGGGAGGTCAGAAACGCTGTAT. This encodes CSSSQSGQGRSETLY. The CDR3 in full is CSSSQSGQGRSETLYF. The genes are TRBV23 and TRBJ2-3; TRBD1, the table's D call, was not compared with the DNA. The read halts 1 residue ahead of the CDR3 end, with the missing end drawn from the germline J gene. Germline V gene lookup returns CDR1 KGHTA and CDR2 FQNQQP. The CDR3 runs 16 residues.

A note on this clone: Mouse gene names apply. The read comes to an end 1 residue before the CDR3 does, leaving the germline J gene to fill in the end. The V and J genes are TRBV13-2 and TRBJ2-5; TRBD2 matches at 11 bases. CDR3 length: 15 residues. Germline loops: CDR1 NNHNN, CDR2 SYGAGS (reference sequence). Germline trimming cut 0 bases from V and 5 bases from J; bases unmatched to any gene: 2. This chain's CDR3 is CASGDALGGRDTQYF. The part of the CDR3 DNA that was read is TGTGCCAGCGGTGATGCACTGGGGGGGCGAGACACCCAGTAC.

As for this clone: Mouse germline and gene names are used. CDR3 DNA (partial): TGTGCCAGCAGTCTGGCGGACAGTTATGAACAGTAC. It is translated as CASSLADSYEQY. The full-length CDR3 reads as CASSLADSYEQYF. The chain joins TRBV26 to TRBJ2-7, with a weak D call TRBD1 (6 bases). The CDR3 end falls 1 residue outside the read, so it is completed with the germline J gene. V shed 2 bases and J shed 4 bases, with 9 bases lying between them. Germline V CDR1 and CDR2: KGHPV, FQNQEV (reference sequence). The length of the CDR3 is 13 residues.

Concerning this clone itself: The gene symbols are mouse symbols. The read ends 1 residue early relative to the CDR3; the germline J gene fills the gap. Other DNA sequences in the sample encode the same CDR3. The chain combines TRBV26 with TRBJ1-4; unclear D gene. Per the germline V gene, CDR1 is KGHPV and CDR2 is FQNQEV (reference sequence). The V end lost 0 bases, the J end lost 0 bases, and 5 bases lay between the germline ends. CDR3 length: 15 residues. The sequenced CDR3 bases are TGTGCCAGCAGTCTGTCGGATGTTTCCAACGAAAGATTATTT. Translated, it gives CASSLSDVSNERLF. The CDR3 in its entirety is CASSLSDVSNERLFF.

Details on this clone: These gene names are mouse names. The DNA read from the CDR3 is TGTGGTGCTAGGGCGCTGGGGGGGAACCAAGACACCCAGTAC. Amino acids: CGARALGGNQDTQY. The entire CDR3 reads CGARALGGNQDTQYF. The V gene is TRBV20, the J gene TRBJ2-5; 9 bases agree with TRBD2. The read terminates 1 residue ahead of where the CDR3 ends, so the germline J gene completes it. This CDR3 is built from 15 residues. The germline V gene encodes CDR1 GFQATS and CDR2 STVNSAI. V gave up 1 base and J gave up 0 bases; unmatched junction bases: 2.